This TCR beta chain originates from a study of OX40 agonist ivuxolimab in advanced cancers. General observations from the study: Specificity for antigen went undetermined in the expanded peripheral T cells. In CD8+ T cells, expanded clones were on average more numerous than in CD4+. Dosing at 0.1 to 3.0 mg/kg was accompanied by clonal expansion of CD4+ and CD8+ blood T cells by week 6.

Enrollment shut out patients with autoimmune disease history or systemic immunosuppression. Germline values: CDR1 MNHNS, CDR2 SASEGT. J gave up 4 bases and V 6 bases, and 2 bases lay outside the gene matches. This CDR3 contains 12 residues. Turning to this clone: Its specificity is not known. Within the sample, other DNA sequences also encode this same CDR3.

Clones were read by immunoSEQ multiplex PCR, and TCRdb kept only the in-frame ones, dropping some. The data contain about 70,000 clones, around nine tenths of them singletons. The material was CD4+ or CD8+ T cells sorted from blood, obtained in a trial of the OX40 agonist ivuxolimab. This receptor was taken from an adult with an advanced solid tumor such as melanoma, head and neck, liver or kidney cancer. The chain is built from TRBV6-1 and TRBJ1-2, with 7 bases fitting TRBD1. In nucleotides, the CDR3 is TGTGCCAGCAGGGACAGGCCCTATGGCTACACCTTC. This sequence encodes CASRDRPYGYTF.